This T cell receptor (beta chain) is from a study of shared clonotypes between healthy human individuals (dated by TCRdb to the early 2020s). Some background on the complete study: The cohort comprised two women and a few men aged 18 to 49 years. For each donor, CD4 naive and CD4 memory were each given three plates, CD8 naive was given two plates, and CD8 memory was given one plate. The study deeply sequenced blood TCR repertoires of five healthy adults to estimate repertoire size and the extent of clonotype sharing between individuals. To increase sequencing depth and limit assay-specific biases, different laboratories used diverse techniques to prepare libraries and sequence TCR repertoires. Leukapheresis yielded between about 0.9 and 9 billion PBMCs per donor. What the work shows at the level of the full study, not this receptor alone: Only blood was sampled, and tissue TCR repertoires likely differ from those in blood. Larger estimated clonotype richness was generally found for naive subsets than for memory subsets. Because the study included only a small number of donors, the genetic and exposure-history diversity represented was limited. Based on pairwise subsampling, the degree of clonotype sharing among donors was expected to be affected by sequencing depth. Even with the large sequencing depth, rarefaction of the sorted-subset datasets indicated that sequencing was incomplete. When several donors were compared, the shared fraction of clonotypes was about 5% for naive CD4, around 3.6% for naive CD8, roughly 2.3% for memory CD4, and approximately 0.4% for memory CD8. Compared with non-shared clonotypes, the clonotypes found in all four sorted-subset donors had higher generation probabilities.

To note about this clone: Its antigen remains undetermined. Nothing much larger sits one base from this clone, and base qualities are not available. This CDR3 is also generated by other DNA sequences in the sample.

Using the deep immunoSEQ assay, multiplex PCR amplified TCR CDR3 regions from genomic DNA. Extracted genomic DNA from each cell subset was spread evenly across all wells of several immunoSEQ 96-well plates, with each plate serving as a replicate. For sorted subsets, 150 to 250 ng genomic DNA, equal to tens of thousands of T cell genomes, was loaded into each replicate PCR. The purified libraries were quantified using a Qubit 3.0 fluorometer, sized with a Bioanalyzer 2100, and then quantified again using the KAPA Library Quantification kit. A separate single-read 150-cycle Illumina NextSeq 550 flow cell was used to sequence each immunoSEQ 96-well plate. In the source study's methods: Because the immunoSEQ output included only junctional sequences and no quality scores, the filtering could not be the same as the filtering used for full-length reads. To assign V/J genes and CDR3, sequences were annotated using PyIR, a Python wrapper for IgBLAST v1.9, with IMGT germline references. Reads with weak V/J assignments (E-value above 1e-6), missing CDR3, stop codons, out-of-frame junctions, or ambiguous translated residues were removed. A V3J clonotype was defined by an identical inferred V gene, J gene, and CDR3 amino acid sequence. Percentage overlap between repertoires was computed as shared unique clonotypes divided by the size of the smaller repertoire. Repertoire richness was assessed with RTK rarefaction, the Chao1 estimator, and Recon v2.1 estimates of unobserved clonotypes. Generation probabilities were computed with OLGA for all TCRbeta clonotypes obtained by the gDNA method from several donors. TCRdb took this table from immuneACCESS and kept in-frame rearrangements with V and J called. Such tables lack part of the clones; where checked against another copy, unresolved V genes explain under half of the gap, and the rest is unexplained. V and J calls and clone size are given by that table; D and trimming were obtained from the DNA. The sample profile shows about 660,000 clones; around two thirds of them were found once. The ten most abundant clones make up over 1.5% of the sample.

Donors were healthy HIV-negative adults with no recently reported acute infections or vaccinations. Every donor was a Caucasian adult residing in Nashville, Tennessee, USA. CD4+ T cells were enriched by magnetic negative selection; naive cells were then positively selected on CD45RA, and the negative fraction formed the memory subset. After blood collection by leukapheresis, PBMCs were isolated using Ficoll-Histopaque density gradient centrifugation and then cryopreserved in the vapor phase of liquid nitrogen. Purity and quantity of every magnetically sorted T cell population were checked by analytical flow cytometry. Each sorted fraction had its genomic DNA isolated and then quantified by UV absorbance on a Nanodrop 2000c. CDR1 and CDR2 are read off the germline V gene as SNHLY and FYNNEI. The germline ends are 7 bases apart after V is trimmed by 3 bases and J by 7 bases. The CDR3 has 12 amino acids, counting the end cysteine and phenylalanine. Here the CDR3 DNA is all that survives: 36 bases in frame from base 1.

This TCR was sampled from a woman aged 25 to 39 in good health. The rearranged segments are TRBV2 and TRBJ2-1; TRBD2 is a possible D gene, resting on 5 matching bases. What was sequenced was memory CD4+ T cells sorted from blood. The cell subset or site label on this specimen signifies: CD45RA-negative fraction. The CDR3 protein sequence reads: CASSDRGNEQFF. The nucleotide sequence is TGTGCCAGCAGTGATCGGGGAAATGAGCAGTTCTTC.